This T cell receptor (beta chain) was found in a study of blood T cell repertoires in COVID-19. The CDR3 spans 16 residues. CDR1 and CDR2 from the germline V gene are SGHTA and FQGNSA. The trim removed 5 bases at V and 5 bases at J, leaving 6 bases unmatched. Methods used by the authors: Estimation of nucleated cell counts relied on the amplification of reference gene primers. Some clones are missing from TCRdb's copy, which holds only in-frame ones; the method was immunoSEQ multiplex PCR. That table gives V, J and clone size, and the DNA gave D and trimming. Here the sample spans tens of thousands of clones, 79% being singletons.

This TCR came from a man in his sixties with active or convalescent COVID-19. The V and J genes are TRBV7-2 and TRBJ2-2; 12 nucleotides agree with TRBD1. Sequenced input: peripheral blood. The CDR3 protein is CASSGDRGPPTGELFF. CDR3 DNA: TGTGCCAGCAGCGGGGACAGGGGGCCTCCAACCGGGGAGCTGTTTTTT. The full variable domain, its missing parts supplied by reference TRBV7-2 and TRBJ2-2, is GAGVSQSPSNKVTEKGKDVELRCDPISGHTALYWYRQSLGQGLEFLIYFQGNSAPDKSGLPSDRFSAERTGGSVSTLTIQRTQQEDSAVYLCASSGDRGPPTGELFFGEGSRLTVL.